These 23 T cell receptor beta chains were all obtained from the same sample, sequenced in a study of regulatory T cells in long-lasting Graves disease. Specified time point: persistent/refractory GD, antithyroid drugs over 5 years with positive TRAb. Extracted RNA from PBMCs served as the source of the TCR library. Building the TCR beta libraries relied on iRepertoire HTBI primers, and CDR3 regions underwent Arm-PCR. TCRdb redid the calling of the multiplex PCR reads with MiXCR, one entry per CDR3 protein. The sample lists 300,000 to 500,000 distinct CDR3 sequences, roughly 20% seen once, with less than 25% in the top ten. Material: peripheral blood mononuclear cells (PBMCs), obtained when the disease was refractory, from a patient treated with antithyroid drugs. The receptors derive from a female donor with Graves disease.

This clonotype was found many times. The V and J genes are TRBV10-3 and TRBJ2-5, with 9 bases identical to TRBD2. Germline trimming cut 6 bases from V and 0 bases from J; bases unmatched to any gene: 11. The germline CDR1 and CDR2 sequences are ENHRY and SYGVKD. The CDR3 runs 17 residues. The CDR3 loop is CAISPGLAVGNQETQYF. The CDR3 nucleotides read TGTGCCATCAGCCCGGGACTAGCTGTGGGTAACCAAGAGACCCAGTACTTC.

This clonotype was seen many times. The J gene is TRBJ1-4, the V gene TRBV7-9; the D is unclear. The CDR3 is 15 amino acids. Germline values: CDR1 SEHNR, CDR2 FQNEAQ (reference sequence). Trimming stripped 3 bases from V and 1 base from J, with 9 bases between. CDR3 in DNA: TGTGCCAGCAGCTTTACGGCCTTAACTAATGAAAAACTGTTTTTT. Translated, it gives CASSFTALTNEKLFF.

J is TRBJ2-2 and V is TRBV12-3 or TRBV12-4; TRBD2 aligns across 13 bases. Unmatched junction bases numbered 8, after V lost 6 bases and J lost 7 bases. The length of the CDR3 is 16 residues. CDR3 region: CASSGLAGALGGELFF. The CDR3, as DNA: TGTGCCAGCAGCGGACTAGCGGGAGCATTGGGCGGGGAGCTGTTTTTT.

This clonotype was detected a few times. V and J are TRBV20-1 and TRBJ1-5; 8 nucleotides align to TRBD1. The CDR3 contains 13 residues. The J segment lost 5 bases and the V segment lost 5 bases, leaving 5 bases of the junction unmatched. The germline CDR1 and CDR2 sequences are DFQATT and SNEGSKA (reference sequence). The CDR3 loop reads CSAEQGDYQPQHF. CDR3 in DNA: TGCAGTGCTGAACAGGGGGACTATCAGCCCCAGCATTTT.

Comment on this clonotype: A much larger clonotype is one base distant, so this may be a read error. The chain couples TRBV6-2 or TRBV6-3 to TRBJ2-7; D possibly corresponds to TRBD2 (5 bases). Deletions cut 4 bases from V and 2 bases from J, with 21 bases between. The CDR3 loop spans 17 amino acids. Per germline, CDR1 MNHEY and CDR2 SVGEGT. This CDR3 reads CASSCDSSGLLTYEQYF. CDR3 in DNA: TGTGCCAGCAGTTGCGATTCTTCCGGACTCTTGACCTACGAGCAGTACTTC.

This clonotype was seen ten or more times. DNA of the CDR3: TGTGCCAGCAGTTTCCACAGGGATACCACTGAAGCTTTCTTT. Protein product: CASSFHRDTTEAFF. This rearrangement joins TRBV28 to TRBJ1-1, with D possibly being TRBD1 (6 bases). Germline V CDR1 and CDR2: MDHEN, SYDVKM. V shed 3 bases and J shed 4 bases, with 12 bases lying between them. This CDR3 spans 14 amino acids.

This chain links TRBV12-3 or TRBV12-4 with TRBJ2-2; possible D gene TRBD1, 5 bases. Between the trimmed V and J ends, which lost 5 bases and 7 bases, there was a span of 17 bases. The CDR3 has 15 residues. The CDR3 bases are TGTGCCAGCAGTAAAAGGGGCCACAGCAGCGGGGAGCTGTTTTTT. Translation: CASSKRGHSSGELFF.

This clonotype was counted ten times or more. This chain uses TRBV7-9 with TRBJ2-7, with D perhaps matching TRBD1 or TRBD2 (5 bases each). CDR3 length: 13 amino acids. The germline gives CDR1 SEHNR, CDR2 FQNEAQ (reference sequence). Trimming shortened V by 1 base and J by 3 bases, and 7 bases separated the two germline ends. The CDR3 DNA reads TGTGCCAGCAGCTTAGGGGACGGCTACGAGCAGTACTTC. Translating it yields CASSLGDGYEQYF. The whole variable domain, filled in from reference TRBV7-9 and TRBJ2-7, reads DTGVSQNPRHKITKRGQNVTFRCDPISEHNRLYWYRQTLGQGPEFLTYFQNEAQLEKSRLLSDRFSAERPKGSFSTLEIQRTEQGDSAMYLCASSLGDGYEQYFGPGTRLTVT.

This clonotype has at least ten counts. The CDR3 DNA sequence: TGTGCCAGCAAGTTCTGGGCGGGGTCGAACACCGGGGAGCTGTTTTTT. As protein: CASKFWAGSNTGELFF. The chain uses TRBV12-3 or TRBV12-4 and TRBJ2-2; D is possibly TRBD2 (6 bases). The V end was cut by 7 bases, the J end by 0 bases, with 15 bases between. This CDR3 comprises 16 residues.

This clonotype was detected only a few times. The chain links TRBV28 to TRBJ2-3; the D gene is possibly TRBD2 (6 bases). Looked up from germline, CDR1 is MDHEN and CDR2 is SYDVKM. Trimming removed 6 bases at V and 1 base at J, with 14 bases between. The CDR3 is made up of 15 amino acids. This CDR3 reads CASSPTGDRTDTQYF. The DNA for the CDR3 is TGTGCCAGCAGCCCCACGGGAGATCGCACAGATACGCAGTATTTT.

Concerning this clonotype itself: A clone one base away is much larger, so this may be a read error. V usage is TRBV12-3 or TRBV12-4 and J usage is TRBJ1-1; D is unresolved. The germline V and J ends were trimmed by 4 bases and 4 bases, with 10 bases remaining between them. This CDR3 spans 13 amino acids. The CDR3 reads CASSSTRTTEAFF. The CDR3 DNA is TGTGCCAGCAGTTCCACAAGAACCACTGAAGCTTTCTTT.

This clonotype was detected many times. CDR3 in amino acids: CASSLPDPAWGNEQYF. CDR3 coding DNA: TGTGCCAGCAGTTTACCCGACCCGGCCTGGGGCAACGAGCAGTACTTC. The chain recombines TRBV28 with TRBJ2-7, with D possibly matching TRBD1 (5 bases). The CDR3 spans 16 residues. CDR1 is MDHEN and CDR2 is SYDVKM in the germline V gene. The V end lost 2 bases, the J end lost 5 bases, and 19 bases lay between the germline ends.

In this sample, this clonotype turned up many times. This sequence joins TRBV12-5 and TRBJ2-7, with D possibly being TRBD1 (6 bases). CDR1 is LGHNT and CDR2 is FRNRAP in the germline V gene. Trimming removed 0 bases from V and 3 bases from J, with 12 bases in between. The CDR3 has 15 amino acids. CDR3 DNA: TGTGCTAGTGGTTTGGTACAGGGTAGGGGCTACGAGCAGTACTTC. This codes for CASGLVQGRGYEQYF.

Only a few counts were recorded for this clonotype. The J gene is TRBJ2-7, the V gene TRBV19; D gene ambiguous. Germline V CDR1 and CDR2: LNHDA, SQIVND (reference sequence). V lost 5 bases and J 2 bases, leaving 16 bases between the germline ends. The length of the CDR3 is 15 residues. The DNA for the CDR3 is TGTGCCAGTAGTGAAACCCCGGTGGTTACCTACGAGCAGTACTTC. Translation: CASSETPVVTYEQYF.

As for this clonotype: A read error may be the cause here, since a much bigger clone is one base away. J is TRBJ2-7 and V is TRBV12-3 or TRBV12-4; 9 bases fit TRBD1. The CDR3 is 14 amino acids. The V gene end was trimmed by 6 bases and the J gene end by 9 bases; junction bases not matched to a gene: 12. The CDR3 here is CASSPGTGLSSQYF. The CDR3 DNA is TGTGCCAGCAGCCCCGGGACAGGGTTGTCATCGCAGTACTTC.

The genes are TRBV12-3 or TRBV12-4 and TRBJ2-7; D gene uncertain. V was cut by 5 bases and J by 5 bases, with 13 bases left in between. CDR3 length: 13 amino acids. This CDR3 is CASSLRLLDEQYF. The CDR3 DNA follows: TGTGCCAGCAGTCTACGATTATTGGACGAGCAGTACTTC.

This clonotype appeared a few times. The chain combines TRBV20-1 with TRBJ2-5; 13 bases agree with TRBD2. Losses at the gene ends were 5 bases for V and 4 bases for J; bases not matched to a gene: 10. The CDR3 has 16 amino acids. Germline V gene lookup returns CDR1 DFQATT and CDR2 SNEGSKA (reference sequence). The CDR3 loop reads CSAPRTSGSFGETQYF. The CDR3, as DNA: TGCAGTGCTCCGCGGACTAGCGGGAGTTTTGGAGAGACCCAGTACTTC.

This chain joins TRBV20-1 and TRBJ2-7; TRBD1 aligns across 7 bases. There are 17 residues in the CDR3. The germline V gene encodes CDR1 DFQATT and CDR2 SNEGSKA (reference sequence). The trim removed 5 bases at V and 0 bases at J, leaving 16 bases unmatched. The CDR3 reads CSAGGQVQNIFSYEQYF. The CDR3 DNA follows: TGCAGTGCTGGAGGACAGGTTCAGAACATATTCTCCTACGAGCAGTACTTC.

Many counts were recorded for this clonotype. J is TRBJ2-5 and V is TRBV6-2 or TRBV6-3, with D maybe TRBD1 (6 bases). Germline CDR1 and CDR2: MNHEY and SVGEGT. The CDR3 has 14 amino acids. Between the trimmed V and J ends, which lost 2 bases and 5 bases, there was a span of 12 bases. The CDR3 protein is CASSYNRDPETQYF. CDR3 sequence (DNA): TGTGCCAGCAGTTACAACAGGGACCCCGAGACCCAGTACTTC.

CDR3 region: CASTPGQGYQPQHF. CDR3 coding DNA: TGTGCCAGCACCCCGGGACAGGGATATCAGCCCCAGCATTTT. The J gene is TRBJ1-5, the V gene TRBV6-2 or TRBV6-3; TRBD1 aligns across 9 bases. CDR3 size: 14 residues. Germline assignment: CDR1 MNHEY and CDR2 SVGEGT. The trim removed 7 bases at V and 5 bases at J, leaving 6 bases unmatched.

The table lists this clonotype with many counts. This chain uses TRBV12-3 or TRBV12-4 with TRBJ2-7, with 11 bases lining up with TRBD2. Germline trimming cut 3 bases from V and 2 bases from J; bases unmatched to any gene: 0. CDR3 length: 14 residues. The CDR3 nucleotides are TGTGCCAGCAGTTTTAGCGGGAGGGCCTACGAGCAGTACTTC. This codes for CASSFSGRAYEQYF.

This clonotype has ten or more counts. The chain links TRBV27 to TRBJ1-6, with unresolved D. Germline lookup yields CDR1 MNHEY and CDR2 SMNVEV (reference sequence). Trimming removed 2 bases from V and 6 bases from J, with 5 bases in between. The CDR3 has 13 residues. In nucleotides, the CDR3 is TGTGCCAGCAGTTTAGCCCGTAATTCACCCCTCCACTTT. Translated: CASSLARNSPLHF.

This clonotype has a handful of counts. The chain employs TRBV12-5 and TRBJ2-1; D gene uncertain. Looked up from germline, CDR1 is LGHNT and CDR2 is FRNRAP. V shed 6 bases and J shed 2 bases, with 11 bases lying between them. The CDR3 runs 14 residues. CDR3 in amino acids: CASGTSLAYNEQFF. As DNA, the CDR3 is TGTGCTAGTGGGACCAGTCTGGCCTACAATGAGCAGTTCTTC. The full variable domain, its missing parts supplied by reference TRBV12-5 and TRBJ2-1, is DARVTQTPRHKVTEMGQEVTMRCQPILGHNTVFWYRQTMMQGLELLAYFRNRAPLDDSGMPKDRFSAEMPDATLATLKIQPSEPRDSAVYFCASGTSLAYNEQFFGPGTRLTVL.